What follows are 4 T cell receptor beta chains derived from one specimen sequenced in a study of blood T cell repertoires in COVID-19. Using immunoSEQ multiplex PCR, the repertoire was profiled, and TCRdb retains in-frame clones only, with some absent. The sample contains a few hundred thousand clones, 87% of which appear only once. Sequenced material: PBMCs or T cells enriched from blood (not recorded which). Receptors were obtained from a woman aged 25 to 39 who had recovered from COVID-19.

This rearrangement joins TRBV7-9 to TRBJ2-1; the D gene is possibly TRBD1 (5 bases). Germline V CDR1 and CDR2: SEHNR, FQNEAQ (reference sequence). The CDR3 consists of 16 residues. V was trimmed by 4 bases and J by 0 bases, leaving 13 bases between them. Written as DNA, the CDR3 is TGTGCCAGCAGCTCTACGACAGCAAGCTCCTACAATGAGCAGTTCTTC. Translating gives CASSSTTASSYNEQFF.

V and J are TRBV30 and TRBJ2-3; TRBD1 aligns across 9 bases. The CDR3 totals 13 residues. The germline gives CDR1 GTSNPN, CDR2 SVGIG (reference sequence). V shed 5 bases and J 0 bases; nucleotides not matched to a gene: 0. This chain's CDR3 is CAWGQGSTDTQYF. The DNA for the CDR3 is TGTGCCTGGGGACAGGGGAGCACAGATACGCAGTATTTT. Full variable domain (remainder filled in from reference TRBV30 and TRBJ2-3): SQTIHQWPATLVQPVGSPLSLECTVEGTSNPNLYWYRQAAGRGLQLLFYSVGIGQISSEVPQNLSASRPQDRQFILSSKKLLLSDSGFYLCAWGQGSTDTQYFGPGTRLTVL.

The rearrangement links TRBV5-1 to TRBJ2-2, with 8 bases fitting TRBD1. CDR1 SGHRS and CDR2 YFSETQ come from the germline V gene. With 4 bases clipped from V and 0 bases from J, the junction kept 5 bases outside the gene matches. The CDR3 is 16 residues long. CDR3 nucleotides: TGCGCCAGCAGCGTTAGGGGACAGGCGAACACCGGGGAGCTGTTTTTT. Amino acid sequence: CASSVRGQANTGELFF.

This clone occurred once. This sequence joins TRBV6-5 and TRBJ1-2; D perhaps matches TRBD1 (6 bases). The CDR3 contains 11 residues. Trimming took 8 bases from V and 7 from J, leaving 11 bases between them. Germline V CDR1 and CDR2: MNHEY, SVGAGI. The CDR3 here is CASATGSGYTF. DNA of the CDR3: TGTGCCAGCGCCACAGGGTCTGGCTACACCTTC.